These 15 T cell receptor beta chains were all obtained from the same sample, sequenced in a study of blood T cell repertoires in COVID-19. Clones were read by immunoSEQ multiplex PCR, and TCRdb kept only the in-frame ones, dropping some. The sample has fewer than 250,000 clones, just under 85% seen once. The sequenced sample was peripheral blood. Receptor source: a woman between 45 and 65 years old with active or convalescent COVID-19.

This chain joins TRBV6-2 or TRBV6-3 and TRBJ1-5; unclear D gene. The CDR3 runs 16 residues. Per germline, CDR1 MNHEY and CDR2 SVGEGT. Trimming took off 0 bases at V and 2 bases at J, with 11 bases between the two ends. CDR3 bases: TGTGCCAGCAGTTACTCGAGAGGAAGCGGCAATCAGCCCCAGCATTTT. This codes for CASSYSRGSGNQPQHF.

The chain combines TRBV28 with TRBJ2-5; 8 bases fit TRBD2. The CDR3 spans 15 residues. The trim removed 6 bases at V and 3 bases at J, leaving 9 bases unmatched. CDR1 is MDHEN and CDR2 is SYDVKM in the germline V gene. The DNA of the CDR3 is TGTGCCAGCAGCGCCGGGGGGGCGGGTGAAGAGACCCAGTACTTC. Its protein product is CASSAGGAGEETQYF.

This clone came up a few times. CDR3 in amino acids: CASSLQVSLPQHF. In DNA, the CDR3 is TGTGCCAGCAGTTTACAGGTCTCATTACCCCAGCATTTT. The rearrangement uses TRBV12-3 or TRBV12-4 and TRBJ1-5; D not resolved. With 2 bases removed from V and 10 bases from J, the gap between germline ends came to 12 bases. The CDR3 covers 13 residues.

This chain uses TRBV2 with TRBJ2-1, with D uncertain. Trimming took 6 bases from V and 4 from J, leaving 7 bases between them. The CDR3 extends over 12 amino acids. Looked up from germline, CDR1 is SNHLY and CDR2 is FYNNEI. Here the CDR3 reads CASRSLYNEQFF. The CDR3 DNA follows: TGTGCCAGCAGGTCCCTTTACAATGAGCAGTTCTTC.

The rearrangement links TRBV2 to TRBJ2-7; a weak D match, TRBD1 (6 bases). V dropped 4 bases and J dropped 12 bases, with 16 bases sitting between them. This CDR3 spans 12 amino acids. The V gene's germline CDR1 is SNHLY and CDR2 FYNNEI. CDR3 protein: CASSGDRQPGYF. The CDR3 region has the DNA TGTGCCAGCAGTGGCGACAGGCAACCGGGGTACTTC. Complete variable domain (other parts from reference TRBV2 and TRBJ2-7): EPEVTQTPSHQVTQMGQEVILRCVPISNHLYFYWYRQILGQKVEFLVSFYNNEISEKSEIFDDQFSVERPDGSNFTLKIRSTKLEDSAMYFCASSGDRQPGYFGPGTRLTVT.

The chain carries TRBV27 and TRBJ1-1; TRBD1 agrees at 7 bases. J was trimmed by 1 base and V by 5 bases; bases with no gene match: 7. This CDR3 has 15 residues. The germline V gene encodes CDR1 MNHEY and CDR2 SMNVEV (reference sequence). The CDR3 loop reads CASSTGAITNTEAFF. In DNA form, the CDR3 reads TGTGCCAGCAGTACAGGGGCGATAACGAACACTGAAGCTTTCTTT.

CDR3 region: CASRLAGTVETQYF. The CDR3 nucleotides read TGTGCCAGCAGACTAGCGGGAACGGTCGAGACCCAGTACTTC. The V call is TRBV6-5, the J call TRBJ2-5; 10 nucleotides match TRBD2. V lost 6 bases, J lost 5 bases, and 6 bases stayed unmatched. CDR3 length equals 14 residues. The germline V gene encodes CDR1 MNHEY and CDR2 SVGAGI.

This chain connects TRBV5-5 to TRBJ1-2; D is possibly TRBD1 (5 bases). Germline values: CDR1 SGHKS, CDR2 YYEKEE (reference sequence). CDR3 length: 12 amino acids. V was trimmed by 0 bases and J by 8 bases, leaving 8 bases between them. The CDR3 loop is CASSLAREGYTF. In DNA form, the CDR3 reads TGTGCCAGCAGCTTGGCCAGGGAAGGCTACACCTTC.

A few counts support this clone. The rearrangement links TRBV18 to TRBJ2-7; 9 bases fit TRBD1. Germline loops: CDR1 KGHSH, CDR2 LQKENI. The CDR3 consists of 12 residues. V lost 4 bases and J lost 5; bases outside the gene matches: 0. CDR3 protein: CASSRTGDEQYF. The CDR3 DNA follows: TGTGCCAGCTCACGGACAGGGGACGAGCAGTACTTC.

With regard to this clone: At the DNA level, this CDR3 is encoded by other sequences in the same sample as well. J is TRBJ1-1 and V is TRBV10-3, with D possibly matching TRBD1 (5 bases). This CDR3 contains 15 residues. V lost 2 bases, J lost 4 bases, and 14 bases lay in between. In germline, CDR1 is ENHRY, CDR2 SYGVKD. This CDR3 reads CAISEGAGRGTEAFF. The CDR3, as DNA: TGTGCCATCAGTGAGGGGGCAGGGCGAGGCACTGAAGCTTTCTTT.

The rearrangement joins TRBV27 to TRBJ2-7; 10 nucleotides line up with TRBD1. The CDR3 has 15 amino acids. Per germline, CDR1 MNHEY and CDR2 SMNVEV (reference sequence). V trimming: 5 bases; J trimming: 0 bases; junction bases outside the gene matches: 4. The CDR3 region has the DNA TGTGCCAGCAGTCCCGGGACAGGGGTCTCCTACGAGCAGTACTTC. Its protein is CASSPGTGVSYEQYF.

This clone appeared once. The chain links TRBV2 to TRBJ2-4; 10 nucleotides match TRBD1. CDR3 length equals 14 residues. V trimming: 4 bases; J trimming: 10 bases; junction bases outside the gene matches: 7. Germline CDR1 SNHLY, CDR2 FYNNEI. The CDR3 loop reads CASSAGTGVRIQYF. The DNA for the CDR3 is TGTGCCAGCAGTGCTGGGACAGGGGTTAGGATTCAGTACTTC.

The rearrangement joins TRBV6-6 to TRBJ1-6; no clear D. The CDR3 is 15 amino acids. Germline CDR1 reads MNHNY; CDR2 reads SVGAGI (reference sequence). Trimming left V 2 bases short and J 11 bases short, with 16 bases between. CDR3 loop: CASSYTDGLRAPLHF. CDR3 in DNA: TGTGCCAGCAGTTACACGGACGGCCTGAGGGCACCCCTCCACTTT.

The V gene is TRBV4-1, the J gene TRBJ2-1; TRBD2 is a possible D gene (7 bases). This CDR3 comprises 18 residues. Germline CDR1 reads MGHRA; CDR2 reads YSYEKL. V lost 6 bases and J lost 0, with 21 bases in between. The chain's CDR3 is CASRRSPRGADSYNEQFF. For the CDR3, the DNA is TGCGCCAGCAGAAGATCTCCCCGGGGGGCCGACTCCTACAATGAGCAGTTCTTC.

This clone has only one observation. In DNA, the CDR3 is TGTGCCAGCTCACCGAAAAGGGGGCCCCTGTACGTC. Translated: CASSPKRGPLYV. The V gene is TRBV18, the J gene TRBJ2-7; 7 bases map to TRBD1. CDR1 KGHSH and CDR2 LQKENI come from the germline V gene. The J segment lost 12 bases and the V segment lost 3 bases, leaving 8 bases of the junction unmatched. This CDR3 is built from 12 residues.